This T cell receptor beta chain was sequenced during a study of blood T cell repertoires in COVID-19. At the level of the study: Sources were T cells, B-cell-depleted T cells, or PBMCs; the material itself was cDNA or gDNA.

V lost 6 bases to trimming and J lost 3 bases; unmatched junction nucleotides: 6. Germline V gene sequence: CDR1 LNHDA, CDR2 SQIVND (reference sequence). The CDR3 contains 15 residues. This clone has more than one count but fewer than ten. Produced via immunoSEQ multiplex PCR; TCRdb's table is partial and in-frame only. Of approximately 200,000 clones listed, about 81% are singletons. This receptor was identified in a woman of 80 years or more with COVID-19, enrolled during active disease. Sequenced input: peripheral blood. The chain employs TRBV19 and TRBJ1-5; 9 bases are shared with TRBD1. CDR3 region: CASRLQGAFNQPQHF. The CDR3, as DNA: TGTGCCAGTAGACTACAGGGGGCGTTCAATCAGCCCCAGCATTTT.